A single sample is the source of the 29 T cell receptor beta chains below, sequenced in a study of blood T cell repertoires in COVID-19. Using immunoSEQ multiplex PCR, the repertoire was profiled, and TCRdb retains in-frame clones only, with some absent. The table records roughly 250,000 clones, approximately 90% of them present only once. Source material: PBMCs or T cells enriched from blood (not recorded which). The receptors shown here come from a woman under 30 who had recovered from COVID-19.

In nucleotides, the CDR3 is TGTGCCAGCAGCAAAGACAGGGTGGACTATGGCTACACCTTC. Protein sequence: CASSKDRVDYGYTF. J is TRBJ1-2 and V is TRBV5-4, with 7 bases fitting TRBD1. Germline V gene data show CDR1 as SGHNT and CDR2 as YYREEE (reference sequence). The V segment lost 4 bases and the J segment 3 bases; nucleotides outside the gene matches: 6. The CDR3 extends over 14 amino acids.

The V and J genes are TRBV28 and TRBJ2-7; TRBD2 matches 10 bases. V shed 6 bases, J shed 2 bases, and the junction held 4 bases outside the gene matches. From germline, CDR1 is MDHEN and CDR2 SYDVKM. The CDR3 runs 14 residues. The CDR3 region has the DNA TGTGCCAGCAGACCCACTAGCGGGACCTACGAGCAGTACTTC. Residues: CASRPTSGTYEQYF.

The chain has TRBV6-6 and TRBJ1-1, with 7 bases aligning to TRBD1. CDR1 is MNHNY and CDR2 is SVGAGI in the germline V gene (reference sequence). The CDR3 totals 12 residues. V dropped 7 bases and J dropped 11; count of bases not matched to a gene: 10. The CDR3 region is CASTNDRVEAFF. The CDR3 DNA sequence: TGTGCCAGCACCAACGACAGGGTGGAGGCTTTCTTT.

The chain recombines TRBV2 with TRBJ1-1, with no clear D. The germline gives CDR1 SNHLY, CDR2 FYNNEI. CDR3 length: 14 residues. V dropped 0 bases and J dropped 4 bases, with 9 bases sitting between them. CDR3 sequence: CASSEAPGATEAFF. DNA for the CDR3: TGTGCCAGCAGTGAAGCCCCGGGAGCCACTGAAGCTTTCTTT.

The J gene is TRBJ2-1, the V gene TRBV19; 10 bases fit TRBD2. This CDR3 spans 17 amino acids. Germline values: CDR1 LNHDA, CDR2 SQIVND (reference sequence). Losses at the gene ends were 5 bases for V and 0 bases for J; bases not matched to a gene: 7. CDR3 sequence reads: CASSLASGGFSYNEQFF. DNA of the CDR3: TGTGCCAGTAGTCTCGCTAGCGGGGGATTCTCCTACAATGAGCAGTTCTTC.

This clone was detected ten times or more. The rearrangement links TRBV5-1 to TRBJ2-3; 12 bases align to TRBD2. CDR1 is SGHRS, CDR2 YFSETQ, per germline. The CDR3 is 15 residues long. The trim removed 1 base at V and 6 bases at J, leaving 3 bases unmatched. The CDR3 region has the DNA TGCGCCAGCAGCTTGCTAGCGGGGGGGTCGGATACGCAGTATTTT. This encodes CASSLLAGGSDTQYF.

The chain has TRBV27 and TRBJ1-5; D perhaps matches TRBD1 (6 bases). The germline V gene encodes CDR1 MNHEY and CDR2 SMNVEV (reference sequence). This CDR3 has 15 amino acids. The V end was cut by 4 bases, the J end by 0 bases, with 10 bases between. The CDR3 sequence is CASSSDRLSNQPQHF. Written as DNA, the CDR3 is TGTGCCAGCAGTTCGGACAGACTTAGCAATCAGCCCCAGCATTTT.

The chain uses TRBV18 and TRBJ1-2; tentatively, D is TRBD1 (5 bases). There are 15 residues in the CDR3. Looked up from germline, CDR1 is KGHSH and CDR2 is LQKENI. Trimming removed 1 base at V and 1 base at J, with 10 bases between. CDR3 sequence (DNA): TGTGCCAGCTCACCACTTAATCAGGGTAACTATGGCTACACCTTC. It specifies CASSPLNQGNYGYTF.

This clone was found once. The chain couples TRBV6-6 to TRBJ2-3; D possibly corresponds to TRBD1 (5 bases). The V end lost 6 bases, the J end lost 2 bases, and 9 bases lay between the germline ends. The CDR3 has 13 amino acids. Germline V gene data show CDR1 as MNHNY and CDR2 as SVGAGI (reference sequence). The CDR3 reads CASRDTYTDTQYF. CDR3 coding DNA: TGTGCCAGCAGGGACACCTACACAGATACGCAGTATTTT.

V is TRBV2 and J is TRBJ1-2, with 8 bases fitting TRBD1. CDR1 is SNHLY and CDR2 is FYNNEI in the germline V gene. V gave up 1 base and J gave up 2 bases; unmatched junction bases: 9. The CDR3 sequence is 17 residues long. The CDR3 protein is CASSEDGQGYVNYGYTF. Written as DNA, the CDR3 is TGTGCCAGCAGTGAAGACGGACAGGGATATGTAAACTATGGCTACACCTTC.

The chain couples TRBV19 to TRBJ2-2; TRBD1 aligns across 10 bases. Trimming at V came to 5 bases and at J to 4 bases, leaving 1 base not matched to a gene. CDR3 size: 14 residues. Per germline, CDR1 LNHDA and CDR2 SQIVND (reference sequence). The DNA of the CDR3 is TGTGCCAGTAGTCGACAGGGGGCCACCGGGGAGCTGTTTTTT. It codes for CASSRQGATGELFF.

This clone was counted a few times. The rearrangement uses TRBV18 and TRBJ2-7; 14 positions agree with TRBD2. The CDR3 length is 16 residues. Germline trimming cut 2 bases from V and 0 bases from J; bases unmatched to any gene: 0. CDR1 KGHSH and CDR2 LQKENI come from the germline V gene. The CDR3 region is CASSPGTSGSSYEQYF. CDR3 bases: TGTGCCAGCTCACCAGGGACTAGCGGGAGCTCCTACGAGCAGTACTTC.

This chain links TRBV5-1 with TRBJ2-5, with a possible D match to TRBD1 (6 bases). The CDR3 extends over 14 amino acids. V lost 4 bases and J 5 bases, leaving 15 bases between the germline ends. The germline V gene encodes CDR1 SGHRS and CDR2 YFSETQ. The CDR3 sequence is CASSVGTSRETQYF. CDR3 nucleotides: TGCGCCAGCAGCGTTGGGACATCAAGGGAGACCCAGTACTTC. Filled out from reference TRBV5-1 and TRBJ2-5, the complete variable domain reads KAGVTQTPRYLIKTRGQQVTLSCSPISGHRSVSWYQQTPGQGLQFLFEYFSETQRNKGNFPGRFSGRQFSNSRSEMNVSTLELGDSALYLCASSVGTSRETQYFGPGTRLLVL.

V is TRBV3-1 (or the pseudogene TRBV3-2) and J is TRBJ2-5, with D perhaps matching TRBD1 (6 bases). The CDR3 loop spans 17 amino acids. Germline V lookup: CDR1 LGHDT, CDR2 YNNKEL (reference sequence). Trimming removed 4 bases from V and 3 bases from J, with 21 bases in between. The CDR3, as DNA: TGTGCCAGCAGCCTCGGTGACTGGGCAGGGGTTGAAGAGACCCAGTACTTC. This encodes CASSLGDWAGVEETQYF.

The gene calls are TRBV21-1 and TRBJ2-1; TRBD1 is the table's D call and was not checked against the DNA. TRBV21-1 counts as a pseudogene. The CDR3 loop spans 14 amino acids. The CDR3 loop reads CASTPGQPNNEQFF. CDR3 DNA: TGTGCCAGCACTCCGGGACAGCCAAACAATGAGCAGTTCTTC.

The chain joins TRBV2 to TRBJ2-5; weak D call: TRBD2 (5 bases). This CDR3 has 13 amino acids. Germline lookup yields CDR1 SNHLY and CDR2 FYNNEI. Trimming took off 6 bases at V and 7 bases at J, with 15 bases between the two ends. For the CDR3, the DNA is TGTGCCAGCAGGAAGGACTGGCCCCGGACCCAGTACTTC. Translating gives CASRKDWPRTQYF. Full variable domain (outside the CDR3, taken from reference TRBV2 and TRBJ2-5): EPEVTQTPSHQVTQMGQEVILRCVPISNHLYFYWYRQILGQKVEFLVSFYNNEISEKSEIFDDQFSVERPDGSNFTLKIRSTKLEDSAMYFCASRKDWPRTQYFGPGTRLLVL.

The rearrangement uses TRBV7-3 and TRBJ1-1; D perhaps matches TRBD1 (6 bases). The germline gives CDR1 SGHTA, CDR2 FQGTGA. V was clipped by 2 bases and J by 2 bases, with 12 bases between them. The CDR3 spans 15 residues. The CDR3 sequence is CASSLVPGANTEAFF. Here the CDR3 DNA reads TGTGCCAGCAGCTTAGTCCCAGGGGCCAACACTGAAGCTTTCTTT.

The genes are TRBV19 and TRBJ1-3; D not resolved. Trimming removed 3 bases from V and 0 bases from J, with 9 bases in between. The germline gives CDR1 LNHDA, CDR2 SQIVND (reference sequence). CDR3 length: 15 amino acids. The CDR3 region is CASSMGLDSGNTIYF. For the CDR3, the DNA is TGTGCCAGTAGTATGGGCTTAGACTCTGGAAACACCATATATTTT.

V usage is TRBV5-1 and J usage is TRBJ2-2; D is undetermined. CDR1 is SGHRS and CDR2 is YFSETQ in the germline V gene. The CDR3 is 16 residues long. With 1 base removed from V and 1 base from J, the gap between germline ends came to 11 bases. The CDR3 DNA sequence: TGCGCCAGCAGCTTGATGGCGGCATTGAACACCGGGGAGCTGTTTTTT. Translating gives CASSLMAALNTGELFF.

The chain is built from TRBV7-9 and TRBJ1-1; 8 positions agree with TRBD1. Germline V gives CDR1 SEHNR, CDR2 FQNEAQ (reference sequence). With V trimmed by 4 bases and J by 6 bases, 4 bases remained unmatched. This CDR3 has 13 amino acids. CDR3 protein: CASSWGQASEAFF. The DNA of the CDR3 is TGTGCCAGCAGCTGGGGACAGGCCTCTGAAGCTTTCTTT.

The chain has TRBV5-1 and TRBJ1-1, with TRBD1 matching over 12 bases. With V trimmed by 4 bases and J by 4 bases, 11 bases remained unmatched. Looked up from germline, CDR1 is SGHRS and CDR2 is YFSETQ. The CDR3 sequence is 17 residues long. The CDR3 DNA is TGCGCCAGCAGCCGCGGGGGACAGGGGGCTCGTGGCACTGAAGCTTTCTTT. This sequence encodes CASSRGGQGARGTEAFF.

The chain employs TRBV6-4 and TRBJ2-3; D is undetermined. This CDR3 spans 14 amino acids. Trimming took 0 bases from V and 1 from J, leaving 5 bases between them. Per the germline V gene, CDR1 is MRHNA and CDR2 is SNTAGT. The CDR3 sequence is CASSDSTGTDTQYF. The CDR3 DNA reads TGTGCCAGCAGTGACTCTACAGGCACAGATACGCAGTATTTT.

This clone has only one observation. The V gene is TRBV18, the J gene TRBJ1-1; D perhaps matches TRBD1 (5 bases). The CDR3 is made up of 13 amino acids. Trimming stripped 2 bases from V and 7 bases from J, with 11 bases between. Germline V lookup: CDR1 KGHSH, CDR2 LQKENI. DNA of the CDR3: TGTGCCAGCTCACCAGGGGCCGGGGGTGAAGCTTTCTTT. This encodes CASSPGAGGEAFF.

This clone was seen only once. The chain carries TRBV7-2 and TRBJ1-5; D possibly corresponds to TRBD1 (6 bases). From germline, CDR1 is SGHTA and CDR2 FQGNSA. The CDR3 is 15 residues long. Trimming pared 3 bases from V and 5 bases from J, leaving 14 bases between. CDR3 amino acids: CASSFTGLFDQPQHF. The CDR3 DNA is TGTGCCAGCAGCTTTACAGGGTTATTTGATCAGCCCCAGCATTTT.

The rearrangement links TRBV3-1 (or the pseudogene TRBV3-2) to TRBJ2-3; 14 bases are shared with TRBD2. V gave up 3 bases and J gave up 0 bases; unmatched junction bases: 8. The CDR3 runs 19 residues. Germline values: CDR1 LGHDT, CDR2 YNNKEL (reference sequence). The DNA of the CDR3 is TGTGCCAGCAGCCAGGAAGGACTAGCGGGGGGATCTAGCACAGATACGCAGTATTTT. It yields the protein CASSQEGLAGGSSTDTQYF.

This sequence joins TRBV19 and TRBJ1-5; 7 bases fit TRBD1. Germline values: CDR1 LNHDA, CDR2 SQIVND (reference sequence). This CDR3 spans 15 amino acids. The J segment lost 6 bases and the V segment lost 9 bases, leaving 14 bases of the junction unmatched. This CDR3 is CASLGQHRAGQPQHF. The CDR3 DNA reads TGTGCCAGCTTGGGACAGCACCGCGCGGGTCAGCCCCAGCATTTT.

The V gene is TRBV3-1 (or the pseudogene TRBV3-2), the J gene TRBJ1-6; D gene ambiguous. With 1 base removed from V and 3 bases from J, the gap between germline ends came to 7 bases. The CDR3 has 15 residues. Germline CDR1 is LGHDT and CDR2 is YNNKEL (reference sequence). The CDR3, as DNA: TGTGCCAGCAGCCAAGGACGGAGCTATAATTCACCCCTCCACTTT. It specifies CASSQGRSYNSPLHF.

The rearrangement joins TRBV4-1 to TRBJ1-3, with 7 bases that match TRBD1. The V gene's germline CDR1 is MGHRA and CDR2 YSYEKL. The CDR3 totals 15 residues. V lost 0 bases, J lost 1 base, and 0 bases stayed unmatched. The CDR3 reads CASSQETGSGNTIYF. The CDR3 DNA reads TGCGCCAGCAGCCAAGAGACAGGGTCTGGAAACACCATATATTTT.

The chain links TRBV5-1 to TRBJ2-3, with TRBD2 identical over 11 bases. CDR1 SGHRS and CDR2 YFSETQ come from the germline V gene. The CDR3 runs to 18 residues. The V and J ends lost 4 bases and 0 bases, in that order; junction bases with no gene match: 10. CDR3 sequence (DNA): TGCGCCAGCAGCCCCACTAGCGGGGGTTACCCTAGCACAGATACGCAGTATTTT. Protein: CASSPTSGGYPSTDTQYF.